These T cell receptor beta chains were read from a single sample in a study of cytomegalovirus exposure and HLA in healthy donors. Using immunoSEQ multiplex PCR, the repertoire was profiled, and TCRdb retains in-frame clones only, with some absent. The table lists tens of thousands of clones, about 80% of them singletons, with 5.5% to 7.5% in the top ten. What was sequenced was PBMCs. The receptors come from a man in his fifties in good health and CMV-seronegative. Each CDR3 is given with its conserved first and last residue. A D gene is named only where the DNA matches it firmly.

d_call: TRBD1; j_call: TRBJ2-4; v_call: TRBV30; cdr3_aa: CAWSVGQGIGIQYF
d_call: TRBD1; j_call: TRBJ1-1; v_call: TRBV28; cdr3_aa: CASSTGGWNTEAFF
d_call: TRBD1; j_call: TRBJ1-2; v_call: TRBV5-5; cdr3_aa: CASSLSTGATPLSVYTF
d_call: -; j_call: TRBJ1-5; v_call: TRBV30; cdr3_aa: CAWSYGGNQPQHF
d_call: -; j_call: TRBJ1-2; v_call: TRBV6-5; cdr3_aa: CASSDKSGYGYTF
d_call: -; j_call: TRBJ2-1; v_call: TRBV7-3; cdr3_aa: CASSLLSGESIGRQFF
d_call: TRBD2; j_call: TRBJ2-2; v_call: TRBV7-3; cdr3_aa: CASSPAGAGMGELFF
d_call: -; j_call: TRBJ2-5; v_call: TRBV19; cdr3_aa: CASSILDGETQYF
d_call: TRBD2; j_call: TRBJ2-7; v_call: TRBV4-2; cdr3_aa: CASSQVAGHSEQYF
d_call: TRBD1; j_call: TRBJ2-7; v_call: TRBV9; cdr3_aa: CASSVGTGIYEQYF
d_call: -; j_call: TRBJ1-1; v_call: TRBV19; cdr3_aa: CASSIVPVPPEAFF
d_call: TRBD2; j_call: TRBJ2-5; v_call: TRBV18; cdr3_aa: CASSGGLEQETQYF
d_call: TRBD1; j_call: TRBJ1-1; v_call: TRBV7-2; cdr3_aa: CASSLDFRGRDTEAFF
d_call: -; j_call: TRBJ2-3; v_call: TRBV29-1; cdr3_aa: CSVDQFSTDTQYF
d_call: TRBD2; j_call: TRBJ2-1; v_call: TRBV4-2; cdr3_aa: CASSQEGLAGKSSYNEQFF
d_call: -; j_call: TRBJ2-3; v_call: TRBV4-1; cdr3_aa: CASSRSLLEGVTLGADTQYF
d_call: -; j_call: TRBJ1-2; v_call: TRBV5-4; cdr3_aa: CASSPTGGARYGYTF
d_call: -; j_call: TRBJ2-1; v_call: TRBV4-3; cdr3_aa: CASSLNPMSSYNEQFF